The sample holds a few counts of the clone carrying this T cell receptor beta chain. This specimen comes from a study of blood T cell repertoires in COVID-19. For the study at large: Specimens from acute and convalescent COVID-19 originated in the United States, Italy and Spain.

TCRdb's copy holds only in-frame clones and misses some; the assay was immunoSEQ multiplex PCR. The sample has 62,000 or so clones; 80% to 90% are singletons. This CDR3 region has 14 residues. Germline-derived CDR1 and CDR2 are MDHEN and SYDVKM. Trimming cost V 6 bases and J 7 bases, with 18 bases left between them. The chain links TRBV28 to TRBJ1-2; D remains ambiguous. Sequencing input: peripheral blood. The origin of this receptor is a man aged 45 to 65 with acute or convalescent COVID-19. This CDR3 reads CASSAGQTPGGYTF. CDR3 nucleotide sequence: TGTGCCAGCAGCGCTGGGCAGACCCCTGGTGGCTACACCTTC.